The 27 T cell receptor beta chains below come from one sample, sequenced in a study of post-analysis software for immune sequencing data. Prepared libraries of TCR beta cDNA carried unique molecular identifiers. TCRdb analysed the PCR reads with MiXCR anew, one entry per CDR3 protein. The sample consists of a few hundred thousand distinct CDR3 sequences, 30% to 45% of them appearing once. These receptors lack a known antigen. Whole-study results and caveats: Among roughly five TRBV segments more frequent in patients than controls were TRBV5-6, TRBV5-1 and TRBV20-1.

What was sequenced was blood. The receptors derive from a girl aged 5-17 years with multiple sclerosis.

The V gene is TRBV15, the J gene TRBJ1-5, with 8 bases fitting TRBD1. Trimming at V came to 3 bases and at J to 5 bases, leaving 3 bases not matched to a gene. This CDR3 contains 14 residues. Germline loops: CDR1 LNHNV, CDR2 YYDKDF (reference sequence). CDR3 sequence reads: CATSRDREYQPQHF. Written as DNA, the CDR3 is TGTGCCACCAGCAGGGACAGGGAATATCAGCCCCAGCATTTT.

This clonotype was seen at least ten times. J is TRBJ2-7 and V is TRBV4-1, with 7 bases that match TRBD1. Germline trimming cut 3 bases from V and 5 bases from J; bases unmatched to any gene: 10. The length of the CDR3 is 15 residues. CDR1 and CDR2 (germline): MGHRA, YSYEKL. The CDR3 sequence: CASSQVTGSQNEQYF. In DNA form, the CDR3 reads TGCGCCAGCAGCCAGGTGACAGGGAGTCAGAACGAGCAGTACTTC.

This clonotype appeared a few times. CDR3 nucleotide sequence: TGCGCCAGCAGCCTCCGCGGGGGAGTGAACATTCAGTACTTC. It specifies CASSLRGGVNIQYF. The rearrangement uses TRBV5-1 and TRBJ2-4; TRBD2 agrees at 7 bases. The germline V gene has CDR1 SGHRS and CDR2 YFSETQ. CDR3 size: 14 residues. The V gene end was trimmed by 4 bases and the J gene end by 7 bases; junction bases not matched to a gene: 8.

The chain carries TRBV5-1 and TRBJ2-5; 15 bases are a match to TRBD2. Germline-derived CDR1 and CDR2 are SGHRS and YFSETQ. The CDR3 consists of 17 residues. V was clipped by 0 bases and J by 1 base; unmatched bases: 1. The CDR3 nucleotides are TGCGCCAGCAGCTTGGGGACTAGCGGGGGGGCCCAAGAGACCCAGTACTTC. Translation: CASSLGTSGGAQETQYF.

About this clonotype itself: Compared with germline, one end of the junction differs, possibly owing to a read error. The V call is TRBV3-1, the J call TRBJ2-5, with 9 positions matching TRBD2. The CDR3 covers 14 residues. Germline CDR1 is LGHDT and CDR2 is YNNKEL (reference sequence). The DNA of the CDR3 is TGTGCCAGCGGCCAGAAAGCGGGGGGAGAGACCCAGTACTTC. Protein product: CASGQKAGGETQYF.

Only a few counts were recorded for this clonotype. The chain recombines TRBV29-1 with TRBJ2-1, with 7 bases that match TRBD2. This CDR3 contains 15 residues. Germline lookup yields CDR1 SQVTM and CDR2 ANQGSEA. With 7 bases clipped from V and 0 bases from J, the junction kept 9 bases outside the gene matches. CDR3 loop: CSAAGDGSSYNEQFF. CDR3 in DNA: TGCAGCGCCGCGGGGGACGGAAGCTCCTACAATGAGCAGTTCTTC.

There are a few counts of this clonotype. This sequence joins TRBV27 and TRBJ2-3; TRBD2 agrees at 7 bases. The V gene end was trimmed by 6 bases and the J gene end by 3 bases; junction bases not matched to a gene: 6. The CDR3 totals 14 residues. Germline CDR1 reads MNHEY; CDR2 reads SMNVEV (reference sequence). CDR3 in DNA: TGTGCCAGCAGGAGGACGGGAGGAACAGATACGCAGTATTTT. It yields the protein CASRRTGGTDTQYF.

This clonotype was detected only a few times. The chain is built from TRBV7-9 and TRBJ2-1; 10 bases agree with TRBD1. V lost 8 bases to trimming and J lost 4 bases; unmatched junction nucleotides: 11. Germline lookup yields CDR1 SEHNR and CDR2 FQNEAQ (reference sequence). This CDR3 contains 16 residues. DNA of the CDR3: TGTGCCAGCGCGGGCCCGGACAGGGGGGATTACAATGAGCAGTTCTTC. Residues: CASAGPDRGDYNEQFF.

This clonotype has a handful of counts. The CDR3 sequence is CASSGGGPGNTQYF. The CDR3 DNA follows: TGTGCCAGCAGTGGGGGGGGACCCGGGAATACGCAGTATTTT. The genes are TRBV6-5 and TRBJ2-3; TRBD2 matches at 7 bases. Per germline, CDR1 MNHEY and CDR2 SVGAGI. Germline trimming cut 5 bases from V and 7 bases from J; bases unmatched to any gene: 9. The CDR3 spans 14 residues.

The chain has TRBV7-2 and TRBJ2-3; 9 bases align to TRBD2. The germline gives CDR1 SGHTA, CDR2 FQGNSA. The V segment lost 6 bases and the J segment 6 bases; nucleotides outside the gene matches: 13. There are 16 residues in the CDR3. The CDR3 DNA follows: TGTGCCAGCAGTCCCCCGTGGGTAGCGGGGGAGGATACGCAGTATTTT. Its protein is CASSPPWVAGEDTQYF.

The gene calls are TRBV21-1 and TRBJ2-4; TRBD1, as called in the table, went unchecked against the DNA. The DNA end is a closer match to TRBJ2-7, so the J assignment may be wrong. TRBV21-1 is a recognized pseudogene. The CDR3 sequence is 17 residues long. The CDR3 sequence: CASSKPPTGPPFYEQYF. The DNA of the CDR3 is TGTGCCAGCAGCAAACCCCCGACAGGGCCTCCTTTCTACGAGCAGTACTTC.

In regard to this clonotype: Compared with germline, one end of the junction differs, possibly owing to a read error. The V and J genes are TRBV20-1 and TRBJ1-1, with unresolved D. CDR1 and CDR2 (germline): DFQATT, SNEGSKA (reference sequence). The CDR3 is made up of 11 amino acids. The CDR3 DNA sequence: TGCAGTGCTAGACCGAACGCTGAAGCTTTCTTT. Translated: CSARPNAEAFF.

The gene calls are TRBV7-9 and TRBJ2-5, with 7 bases fitting TRBD2. Germline values: CDR1 SEHNR, CDR2 FQNEAQ (reference sequence). CDR3 length: 15 residues. J lost 3 bases, V lost 2 bases, and 6 bases had no gene match. In DNA, the CDR3 is TGTGCCAGCAGCTTAAGAACTAGCGCGGAAGAGACCCAGTACTTC. Translation: CASSLRTSAEETQYF.

The CDR3 DNA follows: TGCGCCAGCAGCCAAGATCGAAAGGGCAGGGGGGTTCCATCCACAGATACGCAGTATTTT. Protein: CASSQDRKGRGVPSTDTQYF. The rearrangement links TRBV4-1 to TRBJ2-3; possibly TRBD1 for D (7 bases). Trimming pared 0 bases from V and 2 bases from J, leaving 24 bases between. From germline, CDR1 is MGHRA and CDR2 YSYEKL. The CDR3 totals 20 residues.

V usage is TRBV11-2 and J usage is TRBJ1-1; D unclear. Trimming stripped 6 bases from V and 7 bases from J, with 12 bases between. CDR1 and CDR2 from the germline V gene are SGHAT and FQNNGV. The CDR3 covers 12 residues. In DNA, the CDR3 is TGTGCCAGCAGTTTCTCAGCACGTGAAGCTTTCTTT. Protein: CASSFSAREAFF.

This clonotype appeared a few times. The chain has TRBV12-3 or TRBV12-4 and TRBJ1-1; possibly TRBD1 for D (5 bases). V lost 2 bases and J lost 4, with 20 bases in between. This CDR3 comprises 17 residues. CDR3 loop: CASSLPAYMAGRTEAFF. The CDR3 bases are TGTGCCAGCAGTTTACCTGCCTATATGGCGGGGCGCACTGAAGCTTTCTTT.

The gene calls are TRBV7-9 and TRBJ2-6; a possible D gene is TRBD1 (6 bases). CDR3 length: 20 amino acids. The V end was cut by 5 bases, the J end by 3 bases, with 26 bases between. Germline V gives CDR1 SEHNR, CDR2 FQNEAQ (reference sequence). CDR3 region: CASSLSIRVQGRLGANVLTF. The CDR3 coding sequence is TGTGCCAGCAGCCTTAGTATCCGTGTTCAGGGGCGGCTTGGGGCCAACGTCCTGACTTTC.

The genes are TRBV12-3 or TRBV12-4 and TRBJ1-1, with D possibly being TRBD1 (5 bases). Trimming shortened V by 6 bases and J by 0 bases, and 11 bases separated the two germline ends. The length of the CDR3 is 14 residues. In DNA, the CDR3 is TGTGCCAGCAGCGCCCCGACAGTGAACACTGAAGCTTTCTTT. Its translation is CASSAPTVNTEAFF.

A remark on this clonotype: The junction shows a germline mismatch at one end, possibly a read error. The chain's CDR3 is CANSHDFPVYGYTF. For the CDR3, the DNA is TGTGCCAACAGCCACGATTTCCCAGTCTATGGCTACACCTTC. The gene calls are TRBV14 and TRBJ1-2; D is undetermined. The CDR3 consists of 14 residues. Germline-derived CDR1 and CDR2 are SGHDN and FVKESK. Together with reference TRBV14 and TRBJ1-2, the CDR3 gives the full variable domain: EAGVTQFPSHSVIEKGQTVTLRCDPISGHDNLYWYRRVMGKEIKFLLHFVKESKQDESGMPNNRFLAERTGGTYSTLKVQPAELEDSGVYFCANSHDFPVYGYTFGSGTRLTVV.

This clonotype was seen ten or more times. The V and J genes are TRBV10-3 and TRBJ2-3, with TRBD2 matching 13 bases. The J segment lost 6 bases and the V segment lost 6 bases, leaving 12 bases of the junction unmatched. Per the germline V gene, CDR1 is ENHRY and CDR2 is SYGVKD. This CDR3 contains 17 residues. Written as DNA, the CDR3 is TGTGCCATCAGCCCCCCAACTAGCGGGGGGGCCCTTGATACGCAGTATTTT. Translating gives CAISPPTSGGALDTQYF.

The chain carries TRBV11-2 and TRBJ2-7; TRBD1 is a possible D gene (5 bases). V was trimmed by 1 base and J by 5 bases, leaving 12 bases between them. This CDR3 spans 14 amino acids. Germline loops: CDR1 SGHAT, CDR2 FQNNGV. CDR3 residues: CASSLGTPGDEQYF. The CDR3 bases are TGTGCCAGCAGCTTAGGGACACCTGGGGACGAGCAGTACTTC.

The rearrangement uses TRBV20-1 and TRBJ2-7, with 9 nucleotides matching TRBD1. Germline lookup yields CDR1 DFQATT and CDR2 SNEGSKA (reference sequence). CDR3 length equals 14 residues. The V segment lost 8 bases and the J segment 5 bases; nucleotides outside the gene matches: 13. CDR3 bases: TGCAGTTGCCGAAACCCGGGACAGGGCCACGAGCAGTACTTC. Protein product: CSCRNPGQGHEQYF.

Points on this clonotype: At one end the junction does not follow the germline gene, possibly because of a read error. V is TRBV12-3 or TRBV12-4 and J is TRBJ2-3; the match to TRBD1 covers 10 bases. The CDR3 has 14 residues. The CDR3 sequence is CASRWTGGGDTEYF. The CDR3 DNA follows: TGTGCCAGCAGATGGACAGGGGGAGGAGATACGGAGTATTTT.

In this sample, this clonotype turned up a few times. This chain connects TRBV3-1 to TRBJ1-2; TRBD1 matches 9 bases. Germline lookup yields CDR1 LGHDT and CDR2 YNNKEL (reference sequence). This CDR3 spans 13 amino acids. J gave up 2 bases and V 8 bases, and 3 bases lay outside the gene matches. The CDR3 loop is CASETGGNYGYTF. CDR3 bases: TGTGCCAGCGAAACAGGGGGCAACTATGGCTACACCTTC. Drawing the rest from reference TRBV3-1 and TRBJ1-2, the complete variable domain is DTAVSQTPKYLVTQMGNDKSIKCEQNLGHDTMYWYKQDSKKFLKIMFSYNNKELIINETVPNRFSPKSPDKAHLNLHINSLELGDSAVYFCASETGGNYGYTFGSGTRLTVV.

The chain is built from TRBV10-3 and TRBJ2-3; no firm D call. CDR1 and CDR2 from the germline V gene are ENHRY and SYGVKD. The CDR3 totals 12 residues. V shed 8 bases and J shed 1 base, with 7 bases lying between them. DNA for the CDR3: TGTGCCATCGATGGTGGCACAGATACGCAGTATTTT. Translating gives CAIDGGTDTQYF.

In this sample, this clonotype turned up a few times. The chain employs TRBV7-9 and TRBJ1-1; D unresolved. The CDR3 extends over 14 amino acids. Germline loops: CDR1 SEHNR, CDR2 FQNEAQ (reference sequence). Trimming pared 9 bases from V and 3 bases from J, leaving 17 bases between. The CDR3: CASSPLEAHTEAFF. CDR3 sequence (DNA): TGTGCCAGTTCTCCCCTGGAAGCCCACACTGAAGCTTTCTTT.

The rearrangement links TRBV7-3 to TRBJ2-5, with D possibly TRBD2 on 6 matching bases. CDR3 size: 15 residues. The germline gives CDR1 SGHTA, CDR2 FQGTGA. V dropped 2 bases and J dropped 5 bases, with 15 bases sitting between them. The CDR3, as DNA: TGTGCCAGCAGCTTAGGGAATAGTCGGGGGGAGACCCAGTACTTC. Protein sequence: CASSLGNSRGETQYF. Full variable domain (missing parts from reference TRBV7-3 and TRBJ2-5): GAGVSQTPSNKVTEKGKYVELRCDPISGHTALYWYRQSLGQGPEFLIYFQGTGAADDSGLPNDRFFAVRPEGSVSTLKIQRTERGDSAVYLCASSLGNSRGETQYFGPGTRLLVL.